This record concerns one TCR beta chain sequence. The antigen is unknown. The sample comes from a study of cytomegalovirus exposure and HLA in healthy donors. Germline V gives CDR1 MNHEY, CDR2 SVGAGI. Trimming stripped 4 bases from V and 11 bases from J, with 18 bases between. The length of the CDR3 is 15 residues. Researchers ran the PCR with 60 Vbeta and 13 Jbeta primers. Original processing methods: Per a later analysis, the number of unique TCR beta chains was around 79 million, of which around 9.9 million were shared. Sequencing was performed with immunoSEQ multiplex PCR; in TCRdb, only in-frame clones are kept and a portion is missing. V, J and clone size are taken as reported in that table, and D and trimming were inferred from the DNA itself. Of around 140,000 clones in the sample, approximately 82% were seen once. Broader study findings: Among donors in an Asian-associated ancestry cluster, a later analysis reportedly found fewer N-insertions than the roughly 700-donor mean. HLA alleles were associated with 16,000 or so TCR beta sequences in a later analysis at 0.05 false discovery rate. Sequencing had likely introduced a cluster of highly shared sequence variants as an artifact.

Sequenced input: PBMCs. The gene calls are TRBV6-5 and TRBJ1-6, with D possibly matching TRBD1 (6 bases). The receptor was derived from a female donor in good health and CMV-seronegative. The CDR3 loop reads CASSSPGSGGPPLHF. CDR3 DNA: TGTGCCAGCAGTTCCCCGGGGAGCGGGGGGCCACCCCTCCACTTT.